This record concerns one TCR beta chain sequence. This sample is part of a study of OX40 agonist ivuxolimab in advanced cancers. Germline V lookup: CDR1 MGHRA, CDR2 YSYEKL. Trimming took 4 bases from V and 5 from J; bases not matched to a gene: 15. The CDR3 has 17 residues. This table comes from immunoSEQ multiplex PCR, and its TCRdb copy is limited to in-frame clones, with some not included. The table lists 37,000 or so clones, 86% of them singletons. Sequenced material: CD4+ or CD8+ T cells sorted from blood, taken in a trial of the OX40 agonist ivuxolimab. This rearrangement joins TRBV4-1 to TRBJ2-7, with TRBD1 matching over 9 bases. This sequence originates from an adult with an advanced solid tumor such as melanoma, head and neck, liver or kidney cancer. The CDR3 spells CASSRPFRDRVDNEQYF. The CDR3, as DNA: TGCGCCAGCAGCCGACCTTTCCGGGACAGGGTAGACAACGAGCAGTACTTC.